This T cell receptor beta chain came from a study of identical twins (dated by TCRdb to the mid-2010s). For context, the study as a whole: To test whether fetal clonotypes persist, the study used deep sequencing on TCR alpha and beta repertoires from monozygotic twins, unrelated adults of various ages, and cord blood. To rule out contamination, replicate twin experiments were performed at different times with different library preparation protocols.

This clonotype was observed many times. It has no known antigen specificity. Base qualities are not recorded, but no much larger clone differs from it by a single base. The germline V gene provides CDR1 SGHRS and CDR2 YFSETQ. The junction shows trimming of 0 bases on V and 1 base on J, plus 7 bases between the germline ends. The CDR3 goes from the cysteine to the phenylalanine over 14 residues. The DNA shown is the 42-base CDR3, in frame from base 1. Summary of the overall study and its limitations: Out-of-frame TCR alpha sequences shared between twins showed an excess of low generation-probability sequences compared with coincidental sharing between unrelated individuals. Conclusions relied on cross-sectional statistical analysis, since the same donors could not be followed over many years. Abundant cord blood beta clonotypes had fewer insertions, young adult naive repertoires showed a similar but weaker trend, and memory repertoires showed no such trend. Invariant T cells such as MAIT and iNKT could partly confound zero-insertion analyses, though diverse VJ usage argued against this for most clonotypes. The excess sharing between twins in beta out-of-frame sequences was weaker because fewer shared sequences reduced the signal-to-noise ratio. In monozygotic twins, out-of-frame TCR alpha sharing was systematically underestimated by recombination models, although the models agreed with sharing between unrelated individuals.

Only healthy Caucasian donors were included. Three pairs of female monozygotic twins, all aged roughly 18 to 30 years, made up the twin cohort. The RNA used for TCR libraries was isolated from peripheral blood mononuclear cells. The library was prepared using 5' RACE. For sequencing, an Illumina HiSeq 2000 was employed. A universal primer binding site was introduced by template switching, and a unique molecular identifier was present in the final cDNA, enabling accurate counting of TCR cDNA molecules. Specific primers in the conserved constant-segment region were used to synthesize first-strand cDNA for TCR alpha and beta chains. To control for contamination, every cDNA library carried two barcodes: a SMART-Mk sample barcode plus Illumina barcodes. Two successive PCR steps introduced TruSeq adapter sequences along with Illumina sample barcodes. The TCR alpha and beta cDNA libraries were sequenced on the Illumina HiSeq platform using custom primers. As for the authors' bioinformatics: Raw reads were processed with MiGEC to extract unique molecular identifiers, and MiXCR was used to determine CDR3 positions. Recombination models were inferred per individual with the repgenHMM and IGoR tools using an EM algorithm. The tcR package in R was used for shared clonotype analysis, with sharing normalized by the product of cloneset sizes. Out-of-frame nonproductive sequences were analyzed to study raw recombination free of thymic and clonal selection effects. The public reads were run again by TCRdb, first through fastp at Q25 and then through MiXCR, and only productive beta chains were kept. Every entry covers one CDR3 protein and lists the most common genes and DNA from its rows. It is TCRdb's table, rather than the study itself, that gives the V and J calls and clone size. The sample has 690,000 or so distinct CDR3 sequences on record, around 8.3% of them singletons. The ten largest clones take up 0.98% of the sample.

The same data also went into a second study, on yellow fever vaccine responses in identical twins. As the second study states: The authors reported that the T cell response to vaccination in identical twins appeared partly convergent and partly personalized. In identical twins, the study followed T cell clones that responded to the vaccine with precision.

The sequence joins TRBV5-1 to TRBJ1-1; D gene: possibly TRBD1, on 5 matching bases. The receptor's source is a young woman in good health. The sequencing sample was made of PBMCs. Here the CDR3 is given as CASSLVGQNTEAFF. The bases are TGCGCCAGCAGCTTGGTAGGACAGAACACTGAAGCTTTCTTT.